Listed here are 8 T cell receptor beta chains from one sample, sequenced in a study of blood T cell repertoires in COVID-19 (dated by TCRdb to about 2020). The library was made by the immunoSEQ multiplex PCR assay. Sourced from immuneACCESS, this table was stored by TCRdb with only in-frame sequences that have V and J called. A share of the clones is absent; for the studies checked, an unresolved V gene accounts for under half, and the remainder has no known explanation. The sample table records around 300,000 clones; around 83% of these occur just once. About 3% of the sample is taken by the ten largest. The sequencing sample was made of peripheral blood. Every receptor here comes from a man aged 30-40 years with active or convalescent COVID-19.

The rearrangement joins TRBV30 to TRBJ2-1, with D perhaps TRBD2 (7 bases). The CDR3 spans 14 residues. Germline CDR1 is GTSNPN and CDR2 is SVGIG (reference sequence). The V gene lost 4 bases and the J gene lost 3 bases, with 13 bases spanning the gap. CDR3 nucleotides: TGTGCCTGGATGCGGGGGCGTAACTACAATGAGCAGTTCTTC. As protein: CAWMRGRNYNEQFF.

The J gene is TRBJ1-6, the V gene TRBV14; the match to TRBD1 covers 8 bases. Trimming removed 1 base from V and 13 bases from J; junction bases left unmatched: 9. CDR3 length equals 15 residues. The germline CDR1 and CDR2 sequences are SGHDN and FVKESK. CDR3 protein: CASSQGPGGAYPLHF. The CDR3 DNA is TGTGCCAGCAGCCAAGGCCCAGGGGGCGCTTACCCCCTCCACTTT.

The V gene is TRBV11-2, the J gene TRBJ2-6, with 7 bases identical to TRBD2. The ends lost 2 bases at V and 2 bases at J; junction bases unmatched: 9. Germline V lookup: CDR1 SGHAT, CDR2 FQNNGV. CDR3 size: 18 residues. The CDR3 is CASSLYSGGPPGANVLTF. In DNA, the CDR3 is TGTGCCAGCAGCTTATACTCGGGAGGCCCCCCTGGGGCCAACGTCCTGACTTTC.

This chain connects TRBV9 to TRBJ2-3; TRBD2 agrees at 10 bases. CDR1 is SGDLS and CDR2 is YYNGEE in the germline V gene. The length of the CDR3 is 23 residues. Unmatched junction bases numbered 23, after V lost 0 bases and J lost 1 base. The CDR3 DNA reads TGTGCCAGCAGCGTAGCTACGGCTAGCGGGAGCAGCGGTTTGTCAAGGGGCACAGATACGCAGTATTTT. Protein product: CASSVATASGSSGLSRGTDTQYF.

The rearrangement links TRBV11-3 to TRBJ1-4; TRBD1 matches at 7 bases. After removal of 5 bases from V and 7 bases from J, the junction contained 7 bases not matched to a gene. The length of the CDR3 is 14 residues. Per the germline V gene, CDR1 is SGHNT and CDR2 is YENEEA. This chain's CDR3 is CASSPGRGIEKLFF. The CDR3 DNA follows: TGTGCCAGCAGCCCGGGCAGGGGGATTGAAAAACTGTTTTTT.

V and J are TRBV27 and TRBJ1-2, with 8 nucleotides matching TRBD1. V lost 8 bases to trimming and J lost 6 bases; unmatched junction nucleotides: 8. The CDR3 is 13 amino acids. In germline, CDR1 is MNHEY, CDR2 SMNVEV (reference sequence). This CDR3 is CASRTGFINGYTF. The CDR3 DNA reads as TGTGCCAGCCGGACAGGGTTTATTAATGGCTACACCTTC.

The genes are TRBV12-3 or TRBV12-4 and TRBJ2-7; D is ambiguous. Deletions cut 3 bases from V and 2 bases from J, with 8 bases between. The CDR3 has 13 residues. The chain's CDR3 is CASSLNLPYEQYF. The CDR3 coding sequence is TGTGCCAGCAGTTTGAACTTGCCCTACGAGCAGTACTTC.

The chain recombines TRBV6-1 with TRBJ1-5; possible D gene TRBD1, 5 bases. Per the germline V gene, CDR1 is MNHNS and CDR2 is SASEGT. The CDR3 extends over 15 amino acids. V was cut by 2 bases and J by 3 bases, with 11 bases left in between. CDR3 sequence: CASSEWGRDNQPQHF. CDR3 nucleotides: TGTGCCAGCAGTGAATGGGGGAGGGACAATCAGCCCCAGCATTTT.